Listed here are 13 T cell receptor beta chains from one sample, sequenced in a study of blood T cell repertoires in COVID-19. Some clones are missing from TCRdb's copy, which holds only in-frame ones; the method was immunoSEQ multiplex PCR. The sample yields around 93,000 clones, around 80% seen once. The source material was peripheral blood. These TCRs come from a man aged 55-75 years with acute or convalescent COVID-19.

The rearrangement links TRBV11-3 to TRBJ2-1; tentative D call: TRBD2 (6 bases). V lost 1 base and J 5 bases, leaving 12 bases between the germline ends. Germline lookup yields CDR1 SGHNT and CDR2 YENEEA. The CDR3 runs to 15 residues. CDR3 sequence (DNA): TGTGCCAGCAGCTTAGGGAGGGGAGACCACAATGAGCAGTTCTTC. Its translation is CASSLGRGDHNEQFF.

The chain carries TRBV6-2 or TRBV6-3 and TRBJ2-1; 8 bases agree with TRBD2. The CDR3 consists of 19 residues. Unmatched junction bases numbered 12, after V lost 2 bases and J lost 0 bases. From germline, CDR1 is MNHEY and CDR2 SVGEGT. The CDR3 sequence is CASSYVLTLAEDSYNEQFF. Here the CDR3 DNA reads TGTGCCAGCAGTTACGTTTTGACACTAGCGGAGGACTCCTACAATGAGCAGTTCTTC.

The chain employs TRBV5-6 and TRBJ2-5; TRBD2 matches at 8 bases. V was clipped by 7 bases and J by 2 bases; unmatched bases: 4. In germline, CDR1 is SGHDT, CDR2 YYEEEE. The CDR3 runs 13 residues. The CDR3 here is CASHQREQETQYF. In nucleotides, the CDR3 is TGTGCCAGCCATCAGCGGGAGCAAGAGACCCAGTACTTC.

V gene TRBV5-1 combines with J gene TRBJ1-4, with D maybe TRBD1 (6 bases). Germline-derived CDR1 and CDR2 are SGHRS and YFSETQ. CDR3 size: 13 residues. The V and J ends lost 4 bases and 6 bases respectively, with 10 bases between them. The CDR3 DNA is TGCGCCAGCAGCGTCAACAGGGATGAAAAACTGTTTTTT. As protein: CASSVNRDEKLFF.

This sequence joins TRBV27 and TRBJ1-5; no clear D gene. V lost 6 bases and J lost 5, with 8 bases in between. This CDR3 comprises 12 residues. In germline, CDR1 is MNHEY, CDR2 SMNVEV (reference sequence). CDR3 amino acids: CASSSGYQPQHF. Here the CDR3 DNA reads TGTGCCAGCAGCTCTGGCTATCAGCCCCAGCATTTT.

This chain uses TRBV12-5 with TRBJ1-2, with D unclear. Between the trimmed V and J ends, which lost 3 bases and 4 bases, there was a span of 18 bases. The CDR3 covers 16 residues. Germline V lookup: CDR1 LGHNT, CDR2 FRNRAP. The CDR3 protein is CASGFAQERLIYGYTF. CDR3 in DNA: TGTGCTAGTGGTTTCGCCCAGGAACGGCTAATCTATGGCTACACCTTC.

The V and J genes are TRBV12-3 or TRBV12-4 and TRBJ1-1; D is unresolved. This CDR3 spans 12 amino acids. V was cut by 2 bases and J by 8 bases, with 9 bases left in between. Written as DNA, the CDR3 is TGTGCCAGCAGTTTACATTCCAAAGAAGCTTTCTTT. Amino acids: CASSLHSKEAFF.

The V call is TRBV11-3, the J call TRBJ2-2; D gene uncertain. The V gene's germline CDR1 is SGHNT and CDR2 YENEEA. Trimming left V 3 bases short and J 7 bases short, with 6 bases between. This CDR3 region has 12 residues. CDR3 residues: CASSFGIGELFF. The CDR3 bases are TGTGCCAGCAGCTTTGGCATCGGGGAGCTGTTTTTT.

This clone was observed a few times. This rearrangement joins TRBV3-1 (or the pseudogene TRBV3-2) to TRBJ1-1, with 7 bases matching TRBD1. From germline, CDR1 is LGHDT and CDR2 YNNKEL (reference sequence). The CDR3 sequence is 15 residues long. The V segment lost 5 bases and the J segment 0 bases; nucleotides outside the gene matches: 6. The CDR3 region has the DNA TGTGCCAGCAGCTCGGGACAGCGGATGAACACTGAAGCTTTCTTT. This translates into CASSSGQRMNTEAFF.

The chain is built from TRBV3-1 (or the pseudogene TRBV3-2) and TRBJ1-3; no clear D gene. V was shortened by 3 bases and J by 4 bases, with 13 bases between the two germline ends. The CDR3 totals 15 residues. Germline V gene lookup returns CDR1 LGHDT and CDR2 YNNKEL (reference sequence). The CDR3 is CASSHRNITGNTIYF. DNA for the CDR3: TGTGCCAGCAGCCATAGAAATATTACCGGAAACACCATATATTTT.

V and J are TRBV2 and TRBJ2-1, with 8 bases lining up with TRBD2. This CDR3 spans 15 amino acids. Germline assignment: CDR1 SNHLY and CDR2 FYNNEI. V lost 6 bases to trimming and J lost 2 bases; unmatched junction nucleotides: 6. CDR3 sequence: CASSAAGAAYNEQFF. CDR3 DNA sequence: TGTGCCAGCAGCGCAGCGGGAGCGGCCTACAATGAGCAGTTCTTC.

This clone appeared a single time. CDR3 sequence reads: CASSIGQAGAYEQYF. DNA of the CDR3: TGTGCCAGCAGCATAGGACAGGCCGGAGCCTACGAGCAGTACTTC. The rearrangement joins TRBV7-8 to TRBJ2-7, with 7 bases matching TRBD1. The germline V gene encodes CDR1 SGHVS and CDR2 FQNEAQ. With 5 bases clipped from V and 2 bases from J, the junction kept 9 bases outside the gene matches. This CDR3 has 15 residues. The full variable domain, completed using reference TRBV7-8 and TRBJ2-7, is GAGVSQSPRYKVAKRGQDVALRCDPISGHVSLFWYQQALGQGPEFLTYFQNEAQLDKSGLPSDRFFAERPEGSVSTLKIQRTQQEDSAVYLCASSIGQAGAYEQYFGPGTRLTVT.

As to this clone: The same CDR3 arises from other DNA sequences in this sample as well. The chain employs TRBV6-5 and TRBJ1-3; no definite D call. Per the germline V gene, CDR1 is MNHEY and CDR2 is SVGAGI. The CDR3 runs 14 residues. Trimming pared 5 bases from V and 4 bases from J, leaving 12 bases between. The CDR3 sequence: CASSTDSSGNTIYF. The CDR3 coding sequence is TGTGCCAGCAGTACCGATAGCTCAGGAAACACCATATATTTT.